The rows below give T cell receptor beta chains drawn from one sample of a study of siplizumab effects on memory and regulatory T cells. Data came from immunoSEQ multiplex PCR; TCRdb stores just in-frame clones and leaves some out. The sample has 70,000 or so clones; 75% to 95% are singletons. Sequencing was performed on CD8+ T cells sorted from blood. Receptors originate from a human donor in good health. CDR3s include the opening cysteine and the closing phenylalanine or tryptophan. Each record gives: J gene, D gene, clone size, V gene, CDR3 DNA, CDR3 protein. A D gene is named only where the DNA matches it firmly. Only part of the rows carry a size: once, few, many, or a class if the clone is expanded.

TRBJ1-6 | - | - | TRBV5-1 | TGCGCCAGCAGCTTAAATGTGGTCGAGACACCCCTCCACTTT | CASSLNVVETPLHF
TRBJ2-5 | - | - | TRBV7-9 | TGTGCCAGCAGCCCAGGCTCCGGGCCTTCATTCGAGACCCAGTACTTC | CASSPGSGPSFETQYF
TRBJ2-7 | - | once | TRBV4-1 | TGCGCCAGCAGCCAAGATTTCCTCTACGAGCAGTACTTC | CASSQDFLYEQYF
TRBJ1-5 | - | - | TRBV7-6 | TGTGCCAGCAGCAGCGCTCAGGGGCTGAGCAATCAGCCCCAGCATTTT | CASSSAQGLSNQPQHF
TRBJ1-1 | - | - | TRBV4-1 | TGCGCCAGCAGCCACGGGGGGGACACTGAAGCTTTCTTT | CASSHGGDTEAFF
TRBJ2-7 | TRBD2 | - | TRBV19 | TGTGCCAGTAGCCCTAGCGGGGGGAATTACGAGCAGTACTTC | CASSPSGGNYEQYF
TRBJ1-5 | TRBD1 | - | TRBV5-6 | TGTGCCAGCAGCCTCGGACAGGGGGGGAAGCCCCAGCATTTT | CASSLGQGGKPQHF
TRBJ2-3 | - | - | TRBV6-1 | TGTGCCAGCAGGGCCACAGATACGCAGTATTTT | CASRATDTQYF
TRBJ1-5 | - | - | TRBV7-2 | TGTGCCAGCAGCCTCTACAAGGACGGGCAGCCCCAGCATTTT | CASSLYKDGQPQHF
TRBJ1-2 | TRBD1 | - | TRBV27 | TGTGCCAGCAGTTTAAGGGGAGGGTTGGGACAGCTTTTCTATGGCTACACCTTC | CASSLRGGLGQLFYGYTF
TRBJ1-3 | - | - | TRBV12-1 | TGTGCCAGCAGCTTGGGACATCACTCTGGAAACACCATATATTTT | CASSLGHHSGNTIYF
TRBJ1-5 | - | - | TRBV15 | TGTGCCACCAGCAGAGAGACGGGGGACTTTAATCAGCCCCAGCATTTT | CATSRETGDFNQPQHF